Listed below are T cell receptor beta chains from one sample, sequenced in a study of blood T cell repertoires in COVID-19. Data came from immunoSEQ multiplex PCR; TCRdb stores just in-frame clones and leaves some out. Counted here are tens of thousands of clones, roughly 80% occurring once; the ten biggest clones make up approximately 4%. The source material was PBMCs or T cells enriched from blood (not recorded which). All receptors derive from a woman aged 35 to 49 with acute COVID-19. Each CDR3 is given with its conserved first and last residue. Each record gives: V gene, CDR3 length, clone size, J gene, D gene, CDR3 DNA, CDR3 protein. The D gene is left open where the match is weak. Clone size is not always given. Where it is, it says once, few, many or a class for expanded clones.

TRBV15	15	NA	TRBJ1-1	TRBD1	TGTGCCACCAGCGGAGGACAGGGCTTGAACACTGAAGCTTTCTTT	CATSGGQGLNTEAFF
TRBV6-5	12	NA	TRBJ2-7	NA	TGTGCCAGCAGGGACAACGACTACGAGCAGTACTTC	CASRDNDYEQYF
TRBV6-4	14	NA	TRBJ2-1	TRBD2	TGTGCCAGCAGTGACGCAGCGGGGAGCAATGAGCAGTTCTTC	CASSDAAGSNEQFF
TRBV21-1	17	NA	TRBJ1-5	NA	TGTGCCAGCAGCAAAAGGGCCGGACAGTATAGCAATCAGCCCCAGCATTTT	CASSKRAGQYSNQPQHF
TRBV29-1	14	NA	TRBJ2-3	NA	TGCAGCGTTGTTCGCAGGGGCCCCACAGATACGCAGTATTTT	CSVVRRGPTDTQYF
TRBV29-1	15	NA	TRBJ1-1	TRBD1	TGCAGCGTTGAGGCCGGGACAGGGGCCCGCACTGAAGCTTTCTTT	CSVEAGTGARTEAFF
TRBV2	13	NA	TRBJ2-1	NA	TGTGCCAGCAGTCGGTCTGGGTCTAGCGAGCAGTTCTTC	CASSRSGSSEQFF
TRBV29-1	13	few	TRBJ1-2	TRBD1	TGCAGCCTACAGACCGGGACAGGCTATGGCTACACCTTC	CSLQTGTGYGYTF
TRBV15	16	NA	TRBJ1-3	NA	TGTGCCACCAGCAGGGACTTGGACAGCTCTGGAAACACCATATATTTT	CATSRDLDSSGNTIYF
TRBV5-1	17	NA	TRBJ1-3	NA	TGCGCCAGCAGCCCCGGGAACAGGGTGTCCTCTGGAAACACCATATATTTT	CASSPGNRVSSGNTIYF
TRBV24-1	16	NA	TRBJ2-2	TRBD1	TGTGCCACCAGTGAATCAGGGGGTCGTCTTGTCGGGGAGCTGTTTTTT	CATSESGGRLVGELFF
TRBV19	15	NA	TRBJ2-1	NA	TGTGCCAGTAGTATGGGAGGGGGGAGCTACAATGAGCAGTTCTTC	CASSMGGGSYNEQFF
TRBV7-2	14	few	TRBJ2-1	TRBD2	TGTGCCAGCAGCCCGGGGGGGCCCTACAATGAGCAGTTCTTC	CASSPGGPYNEQFF
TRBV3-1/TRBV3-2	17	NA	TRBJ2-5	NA	TGTGCCAGCAGCCAACCGAGGGGAGCGGGGGACAGAAAGACCCAGTACTTC	CASSQPRGAGDRKTQYF
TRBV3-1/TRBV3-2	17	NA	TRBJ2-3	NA	TGTGCCAGCAGCCAAGCATTACAGGGAGTAGGCACAGATACGCAGTATTTT	CASSQALQGVGTDTQYF
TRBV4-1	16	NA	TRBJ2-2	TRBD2	TGCGCCAGCAGCCAAGCGATAGCGGGGGACACCGGGGAGCTGTTTTTT	CASSQAIAGDTGELFF
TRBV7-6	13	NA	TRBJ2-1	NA	TGTGCCAGCAGCCTCGGAGGGCCCAATGAGCAGTTCTTC	CASSLGGPNEQFF
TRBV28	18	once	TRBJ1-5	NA	TGTGCCAGCAGTCCCACCGAGGGAGGGGTGAATAGCAATCAGCCCCAGCATTTT	CASSPTEGGVNSNQPQHF
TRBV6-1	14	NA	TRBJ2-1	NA	TGTGCCAGCAGTGAATCGTGGGCATACAATGAGCAGTTCTTC	CASSESWAYNEQFF